This T cell receptor (beta chain) emerged from a study of T-cell reconstitution after alpha-beta-depleted transplantation in children. Unique molecular identifiers were built into the TCRbeta library. TCRdb reprocessed the PCR reads via MiXCR and lists one record per CDR3 protein. The repertoire holds 120,000 or so distinct CDR3 sequences, with around 23% as singletons. The CDR3 is 13 amino acids. Germline lookup yields CDR1 DFQATT and CDR2 SNEGSKA (reference sequence). Trimming cost V 3 bases and J 6 bases; bases outside gene matches: 1. The chain combines TRBV20-1 with TRBJ2-7; TRBD2 agrees at 14 bases. The source material was PBMCs, mostly from graft donor cells, sampled 180 days after TCRalphabeta/CD19-depleted stem cell transplant. The TCR sequence derives from a male patient between 2 and 10 years old who had a stem cell transplant for chronic granulomatous disease, so the T cells may come from the graft donor. DNA for the CDR3: TGCAGTGCTAGGGGACTAGCGGGAGTCGAGCAGTACTTC. Its translation is CSARGLAGVEQYF.